This entry lists 15 T cell receptor beta chains sequenced from one sample in a study of regulatory T cells in long-lasting Graves disease. Building of the TCR beta libraries involved iRepertoire HTBI primers and Arm-PCR of CDR3 regions. TCRdb independently ran MiXCR on the multiplex PCR reads; one entry per CDR3 protein. The data hold some 560,000 distinct CDR3 sequences, with about 16% observed a single time. Time point of the sample: newly diagnosed GD, antithyroid drugs for less than 3 months. PBMC RNA was the source of the TCR library. These data were also reused for a study on T cells in Graves' hyperthyroidism and ophthalmopathy.

Sequences were derived from peripheral blood mononuclear cells (PBMCs), sampled at new diagnosis, from a patient treated with antithyroid drugs. The receptors shown here come from a woman aged 35-60 years with Graves disease.

The genes are TRBV19 and TRBJ2-7; D uncertain. Germline V gives CDR1 LNHDA, CDR2 SQIVND (reference sequence). The germline V and J ends were trimmed by 3 bases and 0 bases, with 9 bases remaining between them. This CDR3 spans 14 amino acids. CDR3 nucleotide sequence: TGTGCCAGTAGTATCGGCGGCAACTCCTACGAGCAGTACTTC. This encodes CASSIGGNSYEQYF.

This clonotype was counted many times. The CDR3 sequence is CASSLDYASTDTQYF. CDR3 DNA sequence: TGTGCCAGCAGCTTAGATTACGCAAGCACAGATACGCAGTATTTT. The rearrangement uses TRBV11-2 and TRBJ2-3; D gene unclear. This CDR3 is 15 amino acids long. CDR1 is SGHAT, CDR2 FQNNGV, per germline. Deletions cut 0 bases from V and 0 bases from J, with 7 bases between.

The chain employs TRBV6-1 and TRBJ2-2; D is unresolved. Germline CDR1 and CDR2: MNHNS and SASEGT. The V end lost 7 bases, the J end lost 3 bases, and 15 bases lay between the germline ends. The CDR3 spans 15 residues. The CDR3 reads CASKIRLTYTGELFF. The DNA for the CDR3 is TGTGCCAGCAAGATTAGGTTAACTTACACCGGGGAGCTGTTTTTT.

This chain joins TRBV9 and TRBJ1-2; 10 nucleotides align to TRBD1. Per germline, CDR1 SGDLS and CDR2 YYNGEE. With 3 bases clipped from V and 12 bases from J, the junction kept 5 bases outside the gene matches. The CDR3 consists of 12 residues. The CDR3 DNA reads TGTGCCAGCAGCGCCGGGACAGGGGACAACACCTTC. It translates to CASSAGTGDNTF. Full variable domain (rest looked up from reference TRBV9 and TRBJ1-2): DSGVTQTPKHLITATGQRVTLRCSPRSGDLSVYWYQQSLDQGLQFLIQYYNGEERAKGNILERFSAQQFPDLHSELNLSSLELGDSALYFCASSAGTGDNTFGSGTRLTVV.

The chain carries TRBV28 and TRBJ1-5; D remains unclear. V was pared by 5 bases and J by 8 bases, with 13 bases between. This CDR3 has 13 residues. Germline CDR1 and CDR2: MDHEN and SYDVKM. The DNA for the CDR3 is TGTGCCAGCAGTCCCCGCCATTGGGAGCCCCAGCATTTT. Its protein is CASSPRHWEPQHF.

The V gene is TRBV6-2 or TRBV6-3, the J gene TRBJ2-1; 8 positions match TRBD1. CDR1 MNHEY and CDR2 SVGEGT come from the germline V gene. CDR3 length: 18 residues. V was pared by 5 bases and J by 1 base, with 13 bases of the junction left unmatched. CDR3 coding DNA: TGTGCCAGCAGTCCTCTCCCCCGGGACAGGAGATCCTACAATGAGCAGTTCTTC. Its protein product is CASSPLPRDRRSYNEQFF.

This clonotype has ten or more counts. The genes are TRBV29-1 and TRBJ1-1; perhaps TRBD1 as D (5 bases). There are 13 residues in the CDR3. The V gene lost 3 bases and the J gene lost 0 bases, with 8 bases spanning the gap. Germline assignment: CDR1 SQVTM and CDR2 ANQGSEA. The CDR3 here is CSVDIRVNTEAFF. The CDR3 nucleotides are TGCAGCGTTGACATCAGGGTGAACACTGAAGCTTTCTTT.

At least ten counts were recorded for this clonotype. The chain uses TRBV10-3 and TRBJ1-1; a possible D gene is TRBD1 (5 bases). The V end lost 7 bases, the J end lost 0 bases, and 9 bases lay between the germline ends. Per germline, CDR1 ENHRY and CDR2 SYGVKD. The CDR3 sequence is 13 residues long. CDR3 sequence reads: CAITQGLNTEAFF. The CDR3 bases are TGTGCCATCACGCAGGGACTGAACACTGAAGCTTTCTTT.

This clonotype occurred many times. The rearrangement uses TRBV5-1 and TRBJ2-1; D unresolved. The V end was cut by 0 bases, the J end by 6 bases, with 16 bases between. The CDR3 is made up of 16 amino acids. The germline gives CDR1 SGHRS, CDR2 YFSETQ. CDR3 coding DNA: TGCGCCAGCAGCTTGGTCCGGTCCCCATGGGGCAATGAGCAGTTCTTC. It encodes CASSLVRSPWGNEQFF.

As regards this clonotype: A far larger clone is a single base away, which makes a read error likely. In DNA, the CDR3 is TGTGCCAGCAGCCAACCCCCTTACCTTAGCTCCTACAATGAGCAGTACTTC. This gives the protein CASSQPPYLSSYNEQYF. The chain couples TRBV12-3 or TRBV12-4 to TRBJ2-1; D unclear. Gene TRBJ2-7 matches the end of the DNA better, so the J call may be wrong. The CDR3 is made up of 17 amino acids.

This chain connects TRBV20-1 to TRBJ2-7, with 9 bases lining up with TRBD2. The CDR3 loop spans 16 amino acids. CDR1 is DFQATT, CDR2 SNEGSKA, per germline (reference sequence). J lost 6 bases, V lost 1 base, and 13 bases had no gene match. Here the CDR3 DNA reads TGCAGTGCTAGAGCCACCGGACAGCGGGAGGTGGGCGAGCAGTACTTC. Translated: CSARATGQREVGEQYF.

This chain links TRBV25-1 with TRBJ1-1; D might be TRBD1 (6 bases). Per the germline V gene, CDR1 is MGHDK and CDR2 is SYGVNS. Trimming stripped 1 base from V and 0 bases from J, with 18 bases between. This CDR3 spans 18 amino acids. The CDR3 DNA reads TGTGCCAGCAGTGAATCTTGGGGGGCTGGGGGTATGAACACTGAAGCTTTCTTT. It translates to CASSESWGAGGMNTEAFF.

This clonotype was counted a few times. The chain's CDR3 is CASSQDNIRGSYTF. Written as DNA, the CDR3 is TGCGCCAGCAGCCAAGATAATATCCGGGGGAGCTACACCTTC. The V and J genes are TRBV4-1 and TRBJ1-2, with a possible D match to TRBD1 (5 bases). V was trimmed by 0 bases and J by 9 bases, leaving 14 bases between them. The CDR3 length is 14 residues. From germline, CDR1 is MGHRA and CDR2 YSYEKL.

This clonotype was detected many times. This chain uses TRBV11-2 with TRBJ2-3; D call uncertain. Trimming removed 1 base at V and 2 bases at J, with 16 bases between. Germline V gene lookup returns CDR1 SGHAT and CDR2 FQNNGV. The CDR3 spans 17 residues. CDR3: CASSLVSVQPLTDTQYF. CDR3 nucleotide sequence: TGTGCCAGCAGCTTAGTTTCGGTACAGCCCCTCACAGATACGCAGTATTTT.

V gene TRBV4-1 combines with J gene TRBJ1-5, with 8 positions matching TRBD1. Germline CDR1 and CDR2: MGHRA and YSYEKL. CDR3 length: 18 residues. V trimming: 3 bases; J trimming: 5 bases; junction bases outside the gene matches: 15. CDR3 sequence reads: CASSHRSSLGQGHQPQHF. The CDR3 DNA reads TGCGCCAGCAGCCACCGGTCCTCACTCGGACAGGGCCATCAGCCCCAGCATTTT.